This TCR beta chain was captured in a study of cytomegalovirus exposure and HLA in healthy donors. Study background: Unique TCRs from HLA-typed donors, 75 million to 100 million of them, were held in an early data release.

This clone was seen only a few times. As yet, its antigen is unknown. A multiplex PCR was run with 60 Vbeta primers and 13 Jbeta primers. Sequencing was performed with immunoSEQ multiplex PCR; in TCRdb, only in-frame clones are kept and a portion is missing. The profile shows about 110,000 clones, 15% of them singletons. Study results and limitations: In a later analysis, most CMV-associated TCR beta chains appeared HLA-restricted. Later analysis demonstrated an association between a missense DCLRE1C variant and TCR beta V- and J-gene trimming. Reports showed the classifier diagnosing cytomegalovirus status with high specificity and sensitivity.

Germline-derived CDR1 and CDR2 are SNHLY and FYNNEI. V was shortened by 0 bases and J by 6 bases, with 18 bases between the two germline ends. There are 17 residues in the CDR3. The sequencing input was PBMCs. J is TRBJ1-5 and V is TRBV2, with D unclear. The sequence was collected from a woman aged 18-30 years in good health and CMV-seronegative. This chain's CDR3 is CASSEAAGPSRGQPQHF. The CDR3 DNA reads as TGTGCCAGCAGTGAAGCGGCGGGTCCCTCTCGGGGTCAGCCCCAGCATTTT.